A single sample is the source of the 15 T cell receptor beta chains below, sequenced in a study of PD-L1 blockade in urothelial cancer. Sequencing used immunoSEQ multiplex PCR; TCRdb keeps in-frame clones, though not all of them. Here the sample spans 90,000 to 120,000 clones, 70% to 85% being singletons. The sample was PBMCs, taken around atezolizumab (anti-PD-L1) treatment. The receptors derive from a man aged 50 or older with urothelial cancer.

This CDR3 reads CASSSAPGQQETQYF. Here the CDR3 DNA reads TGCGCCAGCAGCTCCGCGCCGGGACAACAAGAGACCCAGTACTTC. V usage is TRBV5-1 and J usage is TRBJ2-5, with TRBD1 as a possible D gene (6 bases). The germline CDR1 and CDR2 sequences are SGHRS and YFSETQ. This CDR3 is 15 amino acids long. V was shortened by 3 bases and J by 2 bases, with 14 bases between the two germline ends. The whole variable domain, filled in from reference TRBV5-1 and TRBJ2-5, reads KAGVTQTPRYLIKTRGQQVTLSCSPISGHRSVSWYQQTPGQGLQFLFEYFSETQRNKGNFPGRFSGRQFSNSRSEMNVSTLELGDSALYLCASSSAPGQQETQYFGPGTRLLVL.

This clone was seen just once. The chain has TRBV5-4 and TRBJ2-1; 7 bases are shared with TRBD2. CDR3 size: 14 residues. Trimming took 0 bases from V and 6 from J; bases not matched to a gene: 3. Germline CDR1 SGHNT, CDR2 YYREEE (reference sequence). In DNA form, the CDR3 reads TGTGCCAGCAGCTTGGGGCTAGCGGCCAATGAGCAGTTCTTC. This gives the protein CASSLGLAANEQFF.

The genes are TRBV28 and TRBJ2-5; 11 nucleotides agree with TRBD2. Per germline, CDR1 MDHEN and CDR2 SYDVKM. CDR3 size: 14 residues. The J segment lost 6 bases and the V segment lost 5 bases, leaving 5 bases of the junction unmatched. The DNA of the CDR3 is TGTGCCAGCAGTGGGACTAGCGGAGGGAAGACCCAGTACTTC. It translates to CASSGTSGGKTQYF.

This clone has just one count. The chain couples TRBV6-6 to TRBJ2-7; the D gene is possibly TRBD2 (6 bases). CDR1 is MNHNY, CDR2 SVGAGI, per germline (reference sequence). The CDR3 loop spans 16 amino acids. Trimming left V 0 bases short and J 0 bases short, with 12 bases between. The CDR3 spells CASSYSLAAISYEQYF. For the CDR3, the DNA is TGTGCCAGCAGTTACTCTTTAGCGGCGATCTCCTACGAGCAGTACTTC.

The genes are TRBV19 and TRBJ2-1; D may be TRBD1 (5 bases). CDR1 LNHDA and CDR2 SQIVND come from the germline V gene (reference sequence). V was trimmed by 6 bases and J by 0 bases, leaving 15 bases between them. CDR3 length: 16 residues. CDR3 in amino acids: CASSPGGARSYNEQFF. Here the CDR3 DNA reads TGTGCCAGTAGCCCCGGTGGGGCGCGCTCCTACAATGAGCAGTTCTTC.

This clone was counted only a few times. V usage is TRBV5-4 and J usage is TRBJ1-2; possible D gene TRBD1, 5 bases. The V end lost 3 bases, the J end lost 9 bases, and 24 bases lay between the germline ends. Germline CDR1 is SGHNT and CDR2 is YYREEE (reference sequence). The CDR3 spans 16 residues. CDR3 DNA: TGTGCCAGCAGCTCACAAACCGACAGCCACCTTGGGAGCTACACCTTC. Translated: CASSSQTDSHLGSYTF. The variable domain in full, with the rest retrieved from reference TRBV5-4 and TRBJ1-2, is ETGVTQSPTHLIKTRGQQVTLRCSSQSGHNTVSWYQQALGQGPQFIFQYYREEENGRGNFPPRFSGLQFPNYSSELNVNALELDDSALYLCASSSQTDSHLGSYTFGSGTRLTVV.

This clone was counted a few times. This rearrangement joins TRBV2 to TRBJ2-7; D might be TRBD1 (6 bases). CDR3 size: 12 residues. V lost 6 bases and J 7 bases, leaving 13 bases between the germline ends. Germline V gene sequence: CDR1 SNHLY, CDR2 FYNNEI. The CDR3 DNA follows: TGTGCCAGCAGGGACAGTCTTGGAGAGCAGTACTTC. This sequence encodes CASRDSLGEQYF.

The chain employs TRBV29-1 and TRBJ2-7, with a weak D call TRBD2 (6 bases). This CDR3 region has 13 residues. V shed 6 bases and J shed 1 base, with 13 bases lying between them. Germline V gene lookup returns CDR1 SQVTM and CDR2 ANQGSEA. CDR3: CSVGGIASYEQYF. The CDR3 nucleotides are TGCAGCGTAGGAGGGATTGCATCCTACGAGCAGTACTTC.

The chain carries TRBV7-2 and TRBJ2-6; 8 positions agree with TRBD2. Germline loops: CDR1 SGHTA, CDR2 FQGNSA. V was pared by 5 bases and J by 0 bases, with 6 bases of the junction left unmatched. The CDR3 extends over 17 amino acids. The CDR3 sequence is CASSLLAGTSGANVLTF. CDR3 sequence (DNA): TGTGCCAGCAGCCTTCTAGCGGGTACCTCTGGGGCCAACGTCCTGACTTTC.

The chain carries TRBV28 and TRBJ1-5, with TRBD1 identical over 9 bases. The CDR3 has 14 amino acids. Germline CDR1 reads MDHEN; CDR2 reads SYDVKM. With V trimmed by 8 bases and J by 2 bases, 4 bases remained unmatched. The CDR3 loop reads CASGWTGGNQPQHF. CDR3 in DNA: TGTGCCAGCGGTTGGACAGGGGGCAATCAGCCCCAGCATTTT.

The V and J genes are TRBV5-4 and TRBJ2-5, with 7 bases fitting TRBD1. Germline CDR1 SGHNT, CDR2 YYREEE (reference sequence). The junction had 22 bases not matched to a gene; V was cut back by 4 bases and J by 7 bases. CDR3 length equals 18 residues. CDR3 in amino acids: CASSRLTGDEGRIGTQYF. The CDR3, as DNA: TGTGCCAGCAGCCGTCTAACAGGGGACGAGGGGAGAATTGGGACCCAGTACTTC.

The chain employs TRBV6-1 and TRBJ1-2; 7 bases are shared with TRBD1. The CDR3 loop spans 15 amino acids. Germline V gene sequence: CDR1 MNHNS, CDR2 SASEGT. Unmatched junction bases numbered 7, after V lost 4 bases and J lost 2 bases. CDR3 loop: CASSATLTGNYGYTF. As DNA, the CDR3 is TGTGCCAGCAGTGCAACCTTGACAGGGAACTATGGCTACACCTTC.

V gene TRBV19 combines with J gene TRBJ2-1, with 7 bases matching TRBD2. The V segment lost 4 bases and the J segment 3 bases; nucleotides outside the gene matches: 6. CDR1 and CDR2 from the germline V gene are LNHDA and SQIVND (reference sequence). The CDR3 totals 15 residues. CDR3 loop: CASSSGGVGYNEQFF. The DNA of the CDR3 is TGTGCCAGTAGTAGCGGGGGAGTGGGCTACAATGAGCAGTTCTTC. Combining the CDR3 with reference TRBV19 and TRBJ2-1 gives the whole variable domain DGGITQSPKYLFRKEGQNVTLSCEQNLNHDAMYWYRQDPGQGLRLIYYSQIVNDFQKGDIAEGYSVSREKKESFPLTVTSAQKNPTAFYLCASSSGGVGYNEQFFGPGTRLTVL.

The rearrangement joins TRBV28 to TRBJ2-7, with D perhaps matching TRBD1 (6 bases). The CDR3 consists of 14 residues. Germline V gene data show CDR1 as MDHEN and CDR2 as SYDVKM. Trimming removed 5 bases from V and 7 bases from J, with 18 bases in between. CDR3 nucleotide sequence: TGTGCCAGCAGTGCCACAGGGACCCGGGGTGAGCAGTACTTC. Its protein is CASSATGTRGEQYF.

The DNA of the CDR3 is TGTGCCAGCAGTGGACTAGCGGGGGGAGAGGGGCAGTTCTTC. Translating it yields CASSGLAGGEGQFF. The chain carries TRBV9 and TRBJ2-1, with TRBD2 identical over 14 bases. This CDR3 is built from 14 residues. The V gene's germline CDR1 is SGDLS and CDR2 YYNGEE. Trimming at V came to 5 bases and at J to 12 bases, leaving 7 bases not matched to a gene.